A selection of T cell receptor beta chains follows, all from one sample in a study of follicular helper T cells after annual influenza vaccination. Data came from immunoSEQ multiplex PCR; TCRdb stores just in-frame clones and leaves some out. Of thousands of clones listed, approximately 89% are singletons. This specimen was CXCR5+ CD38- circulating T follicular helper cells from blood, taken 7 days after influenza vaccination. Every receptor here comes from an adult who received the influenza vaccine. CDR3s include the opening cysteine and the closing phenylalanine or tryptophan. Each record gives: V gene, J gene, CDR3 protein.

v_call: TRBV18; j_call: TRBJ1-5; cdr3_aa: CASSLDKIGDQPQHF
v_call: TRBV4-2; j_call: TRBJ1-3; cdr3_aa: CASSQDQRGGSGNTIYF
v_call: TRBV12-5; j_call: TRBJ1-1; cdr3_aa: CASSMTGYTEAFF
v_call: TRBV19; j_call: TRBJ2-7; cdr3_aa: CASSVGTGGYEQYF
v_call: TRBV7-8; j_call: TRBJ2-5; cdr3_aa: CASDRGLEKTQYF
v_call: TRBV5-1; j_call: TRBJ2-2; cdr3_aa: CASSQEGTGELFF
v_call: TRBV19; j_call: TRBJ1-1; cdr3_aa: CASSITGLPTEAFF
v_call: TRBV6-1; j_call: TRBJ1-2; cdr3_aa: CVSYPGTGGLGGYTF
v_call: TRBV19; j_call: TRBJ1-2; cdr3_aa: CASTERSNYGYTF
v_call: TRBV11-2; j_call: TRBJ2-1; cdr3_aa: CASSLAGSGGEQFF
v_call: TRBV19; j_call: TRBJ1-1; cdr3_aa: CASTSFFHSQNTEAFF
v_call: TRBV7-9; j_call: TRBJ1-1; cdr3_aa: CASSRDPNTEAFF
v_call: TRBV7-2; j_call: TRBJ2-7; cdr3_aa: CASSQEGTGGPYEQYF
v_call: TRBV19; j_call: TRBJ2-7; cdr3_aa: CASSSGRASYEQYF
v_call: TRBV6-1; j_call: TRBJ2-7; cdr3_aa: CASSPETGVNEQYF
v_call: TRBV7-8; j_call: TRBJ1-2; cdr3_aa: CASSNLQGAGGYTF
v_call: TRBV27; j_call: TRBJ2-3; cdr3_aa: CASSGPGLGFTDTQYF
v_call: TRBV7-2; j_call: TRBJ2-2; cdr3_aa: CASSLVVAGGPTGELFF
v_call: TRBV7-9; j_call: TRBJ2-1; cdr3_aa: CASSLQGSYNEQFF
v_call: TRBV9; j_call: TRBJ2-5; cdr3_aa: CASSVARGRGETQYF
v_call: TRBV2; j_call: TRBJ1-5; cdr3_aa: CASTGTGSQPQHF
v_call: TRBV5-1; j_call: TRBJ1-1; cdr3_aa: CASSFTGGGISEAFF
v_call: TRBV11-3; j_call: TRBJ2-2; cdr3_aa: CASSPARGAGELFF
v_call: TRBV19; j_call: TRBJ1-5; cdr3_aa: CASSIKTGNQPQHF